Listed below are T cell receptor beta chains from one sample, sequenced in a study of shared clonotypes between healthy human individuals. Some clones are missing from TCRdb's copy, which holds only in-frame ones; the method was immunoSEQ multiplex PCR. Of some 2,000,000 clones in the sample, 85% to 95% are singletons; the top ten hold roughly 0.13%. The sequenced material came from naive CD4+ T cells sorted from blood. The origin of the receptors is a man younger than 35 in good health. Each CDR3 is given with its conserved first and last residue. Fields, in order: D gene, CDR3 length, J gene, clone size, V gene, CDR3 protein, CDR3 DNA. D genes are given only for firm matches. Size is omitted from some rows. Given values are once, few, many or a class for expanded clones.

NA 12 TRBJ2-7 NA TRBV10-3 CATSTLLPEQYF TGTGCCACCTCTACCCTTCTCCCCGAGCAGTACTTC
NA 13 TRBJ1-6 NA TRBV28 CASKGGVNSPLHF TGTGCCAGCAAGGGAGGCGTTAATTCACCCCTCCACTTT
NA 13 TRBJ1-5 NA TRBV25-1 CASSGRGGQPQHF TGTGCCAGCAGCGGGCGCGGGGGGCAGCCCCAGCATTTT
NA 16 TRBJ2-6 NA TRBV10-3 CAISAQGGSGANVLTF TGTGCCATCAGTGCACAGGGAGGCTCTGGGGCCAACGTCCTGACTTTC
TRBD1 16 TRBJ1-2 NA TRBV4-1 CASSRPNQGQTYGYTF TGCGCCAGCAGCCGCCCCAACCAGGGACAGACCTATGGCTACACCTTC
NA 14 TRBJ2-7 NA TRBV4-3 CASSPTTSSYEQYF TGCGCCAGCAGCCCCACGACTAGCTCCTACGAGCAGTACTTC
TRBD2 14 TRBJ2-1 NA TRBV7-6 CASARGGGTAEQFF TGTGCCAGCGCACGGGGGGGTGGTACTGCTGAGCAGTTCTTC
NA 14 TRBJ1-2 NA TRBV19 CASSRDIGDYGYTF TGTGCCAGTAGTAGGGACATTGGGGACTATGGCTACACCTTC
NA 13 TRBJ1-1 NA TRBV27 CASSPRGYTEAFF TGTGCCAGCAGCCCCAGGGGTTACACTGAAGCTTTCTTT
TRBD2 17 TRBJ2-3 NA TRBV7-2 CASSLVSGRGFRDTQYF TGTGCCAGCAGCTTAGTTAGCGGGAGAGGTTTTCGAGATACGCAGTATTTT
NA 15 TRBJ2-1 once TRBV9 CASSSSGNAYNEQFF TGTGCCAGCAGCTCCTCAGGGAACGCCTACAATGAGCAGTTCTTC
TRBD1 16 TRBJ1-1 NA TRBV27 CASSWDLTGASTEAFF TGTGCCAGCAGTTGGGACCTCACAGGGGCGAGCACTGAAGCTTTCTTT
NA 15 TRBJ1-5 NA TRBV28 CASSSGQGGGQPQHF TGTGCCAGCAGTTCCGGTCAGGGAGGGGGTCAGCCCCAGCATTTT
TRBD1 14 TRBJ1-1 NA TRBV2 CASSRGQGDTEAFF TGTGCCAGCAGTAGGGGACAGGGGGACACTGAAGCTTTCTTT
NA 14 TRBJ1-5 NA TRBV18 CASSPQGSNQPQHF TGTGCCAGCTCACCACAGGGCAGTAATCAGCCCCAGCATTTT
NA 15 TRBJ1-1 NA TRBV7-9 CASRPDGTANTEAFF TGTGCCAGCAGACCGGACGGGACGGCGAACACTGAAGCTTTCTTT
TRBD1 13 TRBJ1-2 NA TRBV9 CASSALQGGGYTF TGTGCCAGCAGCGCCTTACAGGGGGGTGGCTACACCTTC
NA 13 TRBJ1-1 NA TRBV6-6 CASSWTENTEAFF TGTGCCAGCAGTTGGACAGAGAACACTGAAGCTTTCTTT
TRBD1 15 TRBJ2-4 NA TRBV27 CASSRTGAGKNIQYF TGTGCCAGCAGTAGGACAGGGGCTGGCAAAAACATTCAGTACTTC
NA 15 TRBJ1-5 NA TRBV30 CAWSVQTGANQPQHF TGTGCCTGGAGTGTACAGACGGGGGCGAATCAGCCCCAGCATTTT
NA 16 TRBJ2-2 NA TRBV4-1 CASSQARTHGTGELFF TGCGCCAGCAGCCAAGCCAGGACTCATGGAACCGGGGAGCTGTTTTTT
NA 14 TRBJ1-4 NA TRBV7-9 CASNGGTTNEKLFF TGTGCCAGCAACGGCGGGACAACTAATGAAAAACTGTTTTTT
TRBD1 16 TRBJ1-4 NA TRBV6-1 CASSGDRGYRNEKLFF TGTGCCAGCAGTGGTGACAGGGGGTACCGAAATGAAAAACTGTTTTTT
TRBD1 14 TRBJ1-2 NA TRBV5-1 CASSLEGANYGYTF TGCGCCAGCAGCTTGGAGGGGGCCAACTATGGCTACACCTTC
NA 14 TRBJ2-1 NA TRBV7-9 CASSLEGKYNEQFF TGTGCCAGCAGCTTAGAGGGCAAATACAATGAGCAGTTCTTC
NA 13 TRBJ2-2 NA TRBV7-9 CASSLGVSGELFF TGTGCCAGCAGCTTAGGTGTATCCGGGGAGCTGTTTTTT
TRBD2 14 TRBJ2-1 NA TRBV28 CASRGEGSYNEQFF TGTGCCAGCCGGGGGGAGGGCTCCTACAATGAGCAGTTCTTC
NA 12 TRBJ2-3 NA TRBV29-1 CSAGTQTDTQYF TGCAGCGCCGGGACCCAGACAGATACGCAGTATTTT
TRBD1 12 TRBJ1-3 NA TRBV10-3 CAISGQGDTIYF TGTGCCATTTCTGGACAGGGTGACACCATATATTTT
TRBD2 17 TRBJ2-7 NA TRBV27 CASSLAPPGLAGYEQYF TGTGCCAGCAGTTTAGCGCCCCCGGGACTAGCGGGCTACGAGCAGTACTTC
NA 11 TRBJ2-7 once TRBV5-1 CASRAGYEQYF TGCGCCAGCAGAGCAGGGTACGAGCAGTACTTC
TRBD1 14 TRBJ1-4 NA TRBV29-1 CSVGEGTAYEKLFF TGCAGCGTTGGAGAAGGGACAGCTTACGAAAAACTGTTTTTT
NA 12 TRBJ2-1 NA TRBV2 CASSSQGMGPVF TGTGCCAGCAGTTCTCAGGGGATGGGGCCCGTCTTC
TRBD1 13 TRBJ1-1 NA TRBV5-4 CASSRDRVTEAFF TGTGCCAGCAGCCGGGACAGAGTCACTGAAGCTTTCTTT
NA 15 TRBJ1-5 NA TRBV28 CASRDGGKGNQPQHF TGTGCCAGCAGGGACGGGGGAAAGGGCAATCAGCCCCAGCATTTT
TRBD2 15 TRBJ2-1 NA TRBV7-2 CASSLALGLASEQFF TGTGCCAGCAGCTTAGCGTTGGGACTAGCGAGTGAGCAGTTCTTC
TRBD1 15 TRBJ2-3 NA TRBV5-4 CASSLGGQGTDTQYF TGTGCCAGCAGCTTGGGGGGACAGGGCACAGATACGCAGTATTTT
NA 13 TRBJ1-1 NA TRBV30 CALRRVANTEAFF TGTGCCTTACGCAGGGTAGCGAACACTGAAGCTTTCTTT
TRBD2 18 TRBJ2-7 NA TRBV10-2 CASNSKGSGSSGIYEQYF TGCGCCAGCAACAGCAAGGGTAGCGGGAGTTCAGGGATATACGAGCAGTACTTC
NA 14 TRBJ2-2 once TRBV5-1 CASSLAGHTGELFF TGCGCCAGCAGCTTGGCTGGACACACCGGGGAGCTGTTTTTT
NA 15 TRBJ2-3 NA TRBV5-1 CASSFDLPSTDTQYF TGCGCCAGCAGCTTTGACCTTCCAAGCACAGATACGCAGTATTTT
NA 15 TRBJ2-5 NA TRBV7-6 CASSPLGYGEETQYF TGTGCCAGCAGCCCCTTGGGCTACGGCGAAGAGACCCAGTACTTC
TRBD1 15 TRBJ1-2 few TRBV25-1 CASLPGQGLVYGYTF TGTGCCAGCCTTCCCGGACAGGGCCTTGTCTATGGCTACACCTTC
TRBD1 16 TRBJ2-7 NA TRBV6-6 CASSYSRDRGLDEQYF TGTGCCAGCAGTTACTCGCGAGACAGGGGGTTGGACGAGCAGTACTTC
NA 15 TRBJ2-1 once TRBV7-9 CASSQSGSSYNEQFF TGTGCCAGCAGCCAATCGGGGAGCTCCTACAATGAGCAGTTCTTC
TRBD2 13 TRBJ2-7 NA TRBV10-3 CAISRSGGVEQYF TGTGCCATCAGTCGATCGGGAGGGGTTGAGCAGTACTTC
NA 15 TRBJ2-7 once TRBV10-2 CASSDPNQGTPRGYF TGCGCCAGCAGTGACCCGAATCAGGGAACCCCGAGGGGGTACTTC
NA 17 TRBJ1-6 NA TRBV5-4 CASSLATASSYNSPLHF TGTGCCAGCAGCTTGGCGACGGCTAGCTCCTATAATTCACCCCTCCACTTT
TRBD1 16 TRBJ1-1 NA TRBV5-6 CASSWITGTANTEAFF TGTGCCAGCAGTTGGATTACCGGGACAGCGAACACTGAAGCTTTCTTT
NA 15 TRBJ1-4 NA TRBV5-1 CASSLKLATNEKLFF TGCGCCAGCAGCCTGAAATTAGCAACTAATGAAAAACTGTTTTTT